This T cell receptor (beta chain) emerged from a study of CXCR3-negative and CXCR3-positive naive CD8 T cells. As for the study in general: Sequencing gave 140 million or so TRB reads overall, about 1.5 +/- 0.3 million per library.

This CDR3 has 15 residues. The germline CDR1 and CDR2 sequences are MGHRA and YSYEKL. Whole-study results and caveats: Naive cells used TRBV-TRBJ genes in much the same way whether CXCR3-negative or CXCR3-positive; memory cells did not. Against CXCR3-negative naive cells, CXCR3-positive naive cells showed more hydrophobic TRB CDR3s.

Notes on this clonotype: The antigen is undetermined.

UMI-labeled 5' RACE TRB cDNA libraries were prepared from the cells. After re-calling the 5' RACE reads, TCRdb lists one entry per CDR3 protein, DNA absent. The sample has 120,000 to 150,000 distinct CDR3 sequences, and its top ten clones hold around 0.3%. J is TRBJ2-7 and V is TRBV4-1; TCRdb names TRBD1, which stays unverified in the absence of DNA. The source is a human donor in good health. Some clones in this sample may be carry-over from other donors' samples. Sample: naive CXCR3+ CD8+ T cells from blood. Sample subset: CD45RO-CCR7+CD27+CD95- naive CD8+ T cells expressing CXCR3 (TNR3+). The CDR3 here is CASSQGRGASYEQYF.